This T cell receptor (beta chain) originates from a study of blood T cell repertoires in COVID-19. Study-level information: The samples span acute and convalescent COVID-19 from the United States, Italy and Spain. T cells, B-cell-depleted T cells, or PBMCs supplied cDNA or gDNA.

As originally analysed: Nucleated cell counts were estimated from reference gene primer amplification. The method was immunoSEQ multiplex PCR; TCRdb's version includes in-frame clones alone and lacks a portion of them. V, J and clone size derive from that table, while D and trimming were established from the DNA sequence. The data hold roughly 260,000 clones, with roughly nine tenths observed a single time. Trimming cost V 1 base and J 2 bases, with 17 bases left between them. This CDR3 is built from 17 residues. Germline CDR1 is MGHRA and CDR2 is YSYEKL. V is TRBV4-1 and J is TRBJ1-2; a possible D gene is TRBD1 (5 bases). This sequence was found in a human donor in a cohort exposed to, infected with or recovered from COVID-19 (not recorded which). The donor label of this sample is uncertain. Sequenced sample: PBMCs or T cells enriched from blood (not recorded which). The CDR3 coding sequence is TGCGCCAGCAGCCAAGGACCTACGACAGCAATCAACTATGGCTACACCTTC. Its protein is CASSQGPTTAINYGYTF.